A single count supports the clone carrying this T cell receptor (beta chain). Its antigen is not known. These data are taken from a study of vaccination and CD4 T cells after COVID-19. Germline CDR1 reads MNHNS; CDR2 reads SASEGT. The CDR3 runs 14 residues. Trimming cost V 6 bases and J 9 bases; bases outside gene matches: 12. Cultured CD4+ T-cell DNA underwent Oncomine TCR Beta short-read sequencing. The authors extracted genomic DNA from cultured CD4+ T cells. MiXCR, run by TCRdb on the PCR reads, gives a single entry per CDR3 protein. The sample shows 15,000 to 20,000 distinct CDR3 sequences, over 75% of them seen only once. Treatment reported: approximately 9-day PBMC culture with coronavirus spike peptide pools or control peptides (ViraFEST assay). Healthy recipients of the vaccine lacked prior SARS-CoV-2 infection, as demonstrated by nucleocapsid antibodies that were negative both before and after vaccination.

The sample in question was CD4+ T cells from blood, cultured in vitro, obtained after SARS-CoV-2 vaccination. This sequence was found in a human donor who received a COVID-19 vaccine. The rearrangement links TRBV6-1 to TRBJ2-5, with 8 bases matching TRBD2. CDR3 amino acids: CASRSGTGGFSQYF. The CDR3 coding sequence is TGTGCCAGCAGGTCCGGGACGGGGGGGTTCTCCCAGTACTTC.